The T cell receptor (beta chain) under discussion was sequenced for a study of blood T cell repertoires in COVID-19. Study at large: Samples came from the United States, Italy and Spain, spanning acute and convalescent COVID-19.

Germline CDR1 reads GTSNPN; CDR2 reads SVGIG (reference sequence). CDR3 size: 11 residues. Between the trimmed V and J ends, which lost 8 bases and 7 bases, there was a span of 14 bases. TCRdb's copy holds only in-frame clones and misses some; the assay was immunoSEQ multiplex PCR. The data contain fewer than 350,000 clones, about 85% of them seen just once; the ten biggest clones take up over 1.5%. This clone was detected ten times or more. Cohorts were assigned according to the clinical history that participants reported. Exposed enrollees had met someone with a PCR-confirmed or clinician-diagnosed COVID-19 case at some point within the 2 weeks before study entry.

J is TRBJ2-5 and V is TRBV30, with TRBD2 as a possible D gene (6 bases). The clonotype was recovered from a woman in her twenties or thirties who had been exposed to COVID-19. Sequenced: PBMCs or T cells enriched from blood (not recorded which). This CDR3 is CALARGGTQYF. In nucleotides, the CDR3 is TGTGCCCTAGCGAGGGGCGGGACCCAGTACTTC.